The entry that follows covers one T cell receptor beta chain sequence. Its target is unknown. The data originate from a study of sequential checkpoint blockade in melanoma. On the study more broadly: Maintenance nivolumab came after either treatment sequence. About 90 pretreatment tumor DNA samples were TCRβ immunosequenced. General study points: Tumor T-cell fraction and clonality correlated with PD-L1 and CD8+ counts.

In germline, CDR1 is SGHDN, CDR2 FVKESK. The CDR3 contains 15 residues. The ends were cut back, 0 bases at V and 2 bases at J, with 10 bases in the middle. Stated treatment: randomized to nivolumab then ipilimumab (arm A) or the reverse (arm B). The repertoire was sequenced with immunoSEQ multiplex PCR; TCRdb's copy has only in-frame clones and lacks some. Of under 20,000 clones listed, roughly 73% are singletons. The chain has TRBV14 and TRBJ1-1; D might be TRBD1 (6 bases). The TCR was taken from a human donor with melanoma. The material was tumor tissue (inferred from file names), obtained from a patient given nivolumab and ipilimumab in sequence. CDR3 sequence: CASSQELGANTEAFF. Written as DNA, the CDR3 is TGTGCCAGCAGCCAAGAATTGGGGGCCAACACTGAAGCTTTCTTT.